This T cell receptor beta chain was captured in a study of cytomegalovirus exposure and HLA in healthy donors. Here immunoSEQ multiplex PCR was the method, and the copy in TCRdb shows in-frame clones only, minus some. The sample has over 150,000 clones; approximately 81% are singletons. The CDR3 spans 18 residues. V trimming: 0 bases; J trimming: 0 bases; junction bases outside the gene matches: 9. Germline-derived CDR1 and CDR2 are GTSNPN and SVGIG (reference sequence). The clonotype was recovered from a man between 18 and 29 years old in good health and CMV-seropositive. Sequencing was done on a sample of PBMCs. This rearrangement joins TRBV30 to TRBJ2-7; 12 nucleotides align to TRBD2. The CDR3 protein is CAWSVIGLAGPSSYEQYF. The CDR3 coding sequence is TGTGCCTGGAGTGTAATTGGACTAGCGGGGCCTAGCTCCTACGAGCAGTACTTC.